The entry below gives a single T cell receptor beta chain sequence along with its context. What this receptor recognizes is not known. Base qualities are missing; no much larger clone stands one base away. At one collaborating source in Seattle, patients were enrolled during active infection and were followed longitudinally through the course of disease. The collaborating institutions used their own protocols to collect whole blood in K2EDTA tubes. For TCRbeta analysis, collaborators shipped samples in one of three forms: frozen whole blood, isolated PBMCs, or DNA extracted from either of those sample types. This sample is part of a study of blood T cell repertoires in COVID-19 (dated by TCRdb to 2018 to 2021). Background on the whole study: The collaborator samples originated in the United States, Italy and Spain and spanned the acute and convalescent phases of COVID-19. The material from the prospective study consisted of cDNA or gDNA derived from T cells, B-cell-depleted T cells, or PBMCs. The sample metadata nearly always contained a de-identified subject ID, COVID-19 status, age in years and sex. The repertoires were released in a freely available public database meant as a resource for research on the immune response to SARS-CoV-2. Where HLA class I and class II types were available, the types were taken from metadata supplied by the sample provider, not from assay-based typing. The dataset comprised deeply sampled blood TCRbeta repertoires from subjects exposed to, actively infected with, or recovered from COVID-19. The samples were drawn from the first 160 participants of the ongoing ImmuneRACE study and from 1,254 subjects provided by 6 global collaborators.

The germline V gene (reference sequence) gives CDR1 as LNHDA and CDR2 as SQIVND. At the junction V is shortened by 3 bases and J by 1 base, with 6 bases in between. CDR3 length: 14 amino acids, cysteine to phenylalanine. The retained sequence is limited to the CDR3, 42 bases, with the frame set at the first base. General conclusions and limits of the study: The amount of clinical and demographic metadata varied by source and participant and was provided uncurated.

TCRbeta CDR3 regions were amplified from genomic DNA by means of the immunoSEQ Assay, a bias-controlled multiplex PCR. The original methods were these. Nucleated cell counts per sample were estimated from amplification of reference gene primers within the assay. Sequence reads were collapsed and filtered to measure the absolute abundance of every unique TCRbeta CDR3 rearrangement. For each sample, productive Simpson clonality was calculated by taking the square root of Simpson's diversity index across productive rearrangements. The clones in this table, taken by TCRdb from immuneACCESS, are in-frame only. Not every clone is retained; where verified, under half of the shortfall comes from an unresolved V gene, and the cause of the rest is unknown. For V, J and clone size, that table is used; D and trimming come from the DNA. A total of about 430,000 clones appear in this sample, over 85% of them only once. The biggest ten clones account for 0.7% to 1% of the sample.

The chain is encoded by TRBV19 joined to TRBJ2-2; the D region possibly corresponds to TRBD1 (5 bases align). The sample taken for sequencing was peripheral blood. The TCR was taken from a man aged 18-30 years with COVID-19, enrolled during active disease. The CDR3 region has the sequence CASSMQGNTGELFF. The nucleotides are TGTGCCAGTAGTATGCAGGGGAACACCGGGGAGCTGTTTTTT.